The 5 T cell receptor beta chains below were found in one sample sequenced in a study of patients and donors after allogeneic stem cell transplantation. MiXCR, run by TCRdb on the RT-PCR reads, gives a single entry per CDR3 protein. The profile shows 150,000 to 250,000 distinct CDR3 sequences, less than 45% of them singletons. The sample consisted of blood, either unsorted or a sorted T cell fraction (not recorded which). The receptors stem from a human donor who was either an allogeneic HSCT recipient or a stem cell or donor lymphocyte infusion donor (not recorded which). It is not recorded whose cells these are; they may come from a transplant donor.

Only a few counts were recorded for this clonotype. The V call is TRBV7-9, the J call TRBJ2-1; 8 nucleotides line up with TRBD2. J was trimmed by 14 bases and V by 1 base; bases with no gene match: 7. This CDR3 is 13 amino acids long. CDR1 is SEHNR and CDR2 is FQNEAQ in the germline V gene (reference sequence). The CDR3 loop reads CASSLEYGTSKFF. As DNA, the CDR3 is TGTGCCAGCAGCTTAGAATACGGGACTAGTAAGTTCTTC.

J is TRBJ1-1 and V is TRBV25-1, with 12 bases that match TRBD1. J gave up 4 bases and V 4 bases, and 13 bases lay outside the gene matches. This CDR3 region has 18 residues. The V gene's germline CDR1 is MGHDK and CDR2 SYGVNS. Here the CDR3 reads CASSVSGGQGARGTEAFF. The CDR3 bases are TGTGCCAGCAGTGTCAGTGGGGGACAGGGGGCGAGGGGCACTGAAGCTTTCTTT.

V is TRBV20-1 and J is TRBJ2-3, with TRBD1 matching over 8 bases. Germline V lookup: CDR1 DFQATT, CDR2 SNEGSKA (reference sequence). Germline trimming cut 6 bases from V and 7 bases from J; bases unmatched to any gene: 3. The length of the CDR3 is 11 residues. CDR3 sequence (DNA): TGCAGTGCGTGGGACAGGCATACGCAGTATTTT. Its protein product is CSAWDRHTQYF.

The chain links TRBV3-1 to TRBJ1-2; D remains ambiguous. CDR3 size: 10 residues. Trimming removed 6 bases at V and 8 bases at J, with 7 bases between. Germline V CDR1 and CDR2: LGHDT, YNNKEL (reference sequence). CDR3 bases: TGTGCCAGCAGTGGCCGCGGCTACACCTTC. This encodes CASSGRGYTF.

The chain couples TRBV4-3 to TRBJ2-7, with TRBD2 identical over 10 bases. The CDR3 sequence is 15 residues long. V was clipped by 0 bases and J by 3 bases; unmatched bases: 2. Germline-derived CDR1 and CDR2 are LGHNA and YSLEER. In DNA, the CDR3 is TGCGCCAGCAGCCAAGAGTTAGCGGGAGGCTACGAGCAGTACTTC. Residues: CASSQELAGGYEQYF.